This TCR beta chain derives from a study of spatial heterogeneity in lung cancer. Study observations and caveats: Expanded intratumoral alpha and beta TCR counts tracked tumor mutation counts.

This clonotype was recorded at least ten times. Its antigen is currently unknown. Time point denoted: sample taken at primary tumor resection. Material for sequencing was whole RNA from tumor, nontumor lung or frozen PBMC, left unsorted. In TCRdb, the 5' RACE reads were re-called with MiXCR into one record per CDR3 protein. The data show 14,000 or so distinct CDR3 sequences, 4.7% seen once. CDR1 MNHEY and CDR2 SMNVEV come from the germline V gene (reference sequence). This CDR3 has 13 residues. V was pared by 6 bases and J by 3 bases, with 9 bases between. The sample in question was lung tumor tissue, obtained at surgery. The V gene is TRBV27, the J gene TRBJ1-5; tentatively, D is TRBD1 (6 bases). The TCR comes from a female donor with early-stage non-small cell lung cancer. CDR3 protein: CASRDRLNQPQHF. In DNA form, the CDR3 reads TGTGCCAGCAGGGACAGACTCAATCAGCCCCAGCATTTT.